This T cell receptor (beta chain) was sequenced for a study of shared clonotypes between healthy human individuals. Every donor was a Caucasian adult from Nashville, Tennessee. Between the trimmed V and J ends, which lost 5 bases and 3 bases, there was a span of 14 bases. Germline V CDR1 and CDR2: LNHDA, SQIVND (reference sequence). The CDR3 consists of 14 residues. Using immunoSEQ multiplex PCR, the repertoire was profiled, and TCRdb retains in-frame clones only, with some absent. The table shows under 1,900,000 clones, with 98% occurring only once. The V gene is TRBV19, the J gene TRBJ2-7, with TRBD2 as a possible D gene (6 bases). The sample taken for sequencing was naive CD4+ T cells sorted from blood. As for subset: CD45RA+ positively selected. This sequence was found in a man aged 30 to 45 in good health. The CDR3 DNA reads TGTGCCAGTAGTCCCCTTGGGGGAGGCTACGAGCAGTACTTC. Its translation is CASSPLGGGYEQYF.